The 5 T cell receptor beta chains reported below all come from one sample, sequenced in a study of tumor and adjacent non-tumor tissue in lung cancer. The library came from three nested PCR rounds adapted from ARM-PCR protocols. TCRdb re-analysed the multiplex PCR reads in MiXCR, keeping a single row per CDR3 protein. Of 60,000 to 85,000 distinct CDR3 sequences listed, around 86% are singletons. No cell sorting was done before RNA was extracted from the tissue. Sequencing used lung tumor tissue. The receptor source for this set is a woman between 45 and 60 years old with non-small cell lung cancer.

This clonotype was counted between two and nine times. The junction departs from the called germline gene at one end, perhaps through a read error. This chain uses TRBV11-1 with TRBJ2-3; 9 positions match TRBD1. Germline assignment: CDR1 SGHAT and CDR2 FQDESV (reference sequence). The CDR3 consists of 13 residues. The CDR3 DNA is TGTTCCAGGAAAGGGACAGGGATGGATACGCAGTATTTT. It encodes CSRKGTGMDTQYF.

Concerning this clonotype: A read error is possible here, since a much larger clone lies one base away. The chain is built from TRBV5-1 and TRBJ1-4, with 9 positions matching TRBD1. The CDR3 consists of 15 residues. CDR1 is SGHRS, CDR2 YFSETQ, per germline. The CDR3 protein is CASSIQGATIEKLFF. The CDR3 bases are TGCGCCAGCAGCATACAGGGGGCGACTATTGAAAAACTGTTTTTT.

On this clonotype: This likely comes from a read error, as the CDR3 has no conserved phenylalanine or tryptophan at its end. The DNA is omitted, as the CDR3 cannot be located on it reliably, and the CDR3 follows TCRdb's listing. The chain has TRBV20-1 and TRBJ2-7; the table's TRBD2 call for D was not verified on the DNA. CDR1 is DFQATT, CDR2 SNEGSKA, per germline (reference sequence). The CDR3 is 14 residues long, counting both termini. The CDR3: CSTSPSSGTYEQYS.

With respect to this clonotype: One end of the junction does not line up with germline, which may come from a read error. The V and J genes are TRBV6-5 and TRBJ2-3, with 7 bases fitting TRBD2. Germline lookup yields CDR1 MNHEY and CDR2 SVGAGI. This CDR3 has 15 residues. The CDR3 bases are TGTGCCAGCAGTTACTCGTGGGGGGGTACAGATATGCAGTATTTT. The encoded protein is CASSYSWGGTDMQYF.

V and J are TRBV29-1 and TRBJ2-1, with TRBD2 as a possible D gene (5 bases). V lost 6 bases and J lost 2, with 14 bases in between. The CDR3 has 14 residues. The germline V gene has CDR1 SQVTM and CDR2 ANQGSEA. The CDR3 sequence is CSVELYGAYNEQFF. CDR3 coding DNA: TGCAGCGTCGAACTCTACGGGGCCTACAATGAGCAGTTCTTC.